This is a list of T cell receptor beta chains from one sample in a study of control samples from healthy donors and cancer patients. Sequencing was performed with immunoSEQ multiplex PCR; in TCRdb, only in-frame clones are kept and a portion is missing. The repertoire holds 150,000 to 200,000 clones, with about 90% as singletons. Sequenced sample: blood. These receptor sequences come from a woman in her forties or fifties in good health. Both conserved end residues are part of each CDR3. D genes are given only for firm matches. The listing skips clone size in some rows; elsewhere it reads once, few, many or a size class.

TRBV4-3	once	TRBJ1-5	-	TGCGCCAGCAGCCAGGGGGAGTATCAGCCCCAGCATTTT	CASSQGEYQPQHF
TRBV7-6	-	TRBJ2-1	TRBD2	TGTGCCAGCAGCTTTGAGTACGGCGGGAGCTCCTACAATGAGCAGTTCTTC	CASSFEYGGSSYNEQFF
TRBV18	-	TRBJ2-5	-	TGTGCCAGCTCACCGGAAGGGGCCAGGGTGACCCAGTACTTC	CASSPEGARVTQYF
TRBV28	-	TRBJ1-2	-	TGTGCCAGCAGTTTCGGACAGTACGGCTACACCTTC	CASSFGQYGYTF
TRBV11-2	-	TRBJ2-7	TRBD2	TGTGCCAGCAGCTTATCGGGGGGGTCCTCCTACGAGCAGTACTTC	CASSLSGGSSYEQYF
TRBV5-1	once	TRBJ1-6	-	TGCGCCAGCAGCTTGGGGCGGGTAGACAATTCACCCCTCCACTTT	CASSLGRVDNSPLHF
TRBV5-1	-	TRBJ1-3	TRBD1	TGCGCCAGCAGCTCTGGACGGGGACAGGGTGGAAACACCATATATTTT	CASSSGRGQGGNTIYF
TRBV28	-	TRBJ1-2	-	TGTGCCAGCGGCCAGGGCGTAGTCGGCTACACCTTC	CASGQGVVGYTF
TRBV6-5	-	TRBJ2-4	-	TGTGCCAGTATAGAGACCCTTATAAACATTCAGTACTTC	CASIETLINIQYF
TRBV10-3	-	TRBJ2-3	-	TGTGCCATCAGTGAGGGTCTTGAGGGGAAAAATACGCAGTATTTT	CAISEGLEGKNTQYF
TRBV11-3	-	TRBJ1-1	-	TGTGCCAGCAGCTACGGGACGGCAACTCGGGAAGCTTTCTTT	CASSYGTATREAFF
TRBV5-6	-	TRBJ1-1	-	TGTGCCAGCAGCCGGGAGTTGAACACTGAAGCTTTCTTT	CASSRELNTEAFF
TRBV10-3	once	TRBJ2-7	TRBD1	TGTGCCATCAGTGAGACGGCAGGGGGTTACGAGCAGTACTTC	CAISETAGGYEQYF
TRBV24-1	-	TRBJ1-2	-	TGTGCCACCAGTGATGCGACTGTTCTCTATGGCTACACCTTC	CATSDATVLYGYTF
TRBV28	-	TRBJ1-2	-	TGTGCCAGCACCAGTTCCACCAGGGGCTATGGCTACACCTTC	CASTSSTRGYGYTF
TRBV4-3	-	TRBJ1-2	-	TGCGCCAGCAGCCACGGTGGCACCCGGATTGGCTACACCTTC	CASSHGGTRIGYTF
TRBV11-2	-	TRBJ2-6	-	TGTGCCAGCAGCTTTCGGGCCTCCCAATCTGGGGCCAACGTCCTGACTTTC	CASSFRASQSGANVLTF
TRBV19	-	TRBJ1-1	-	TGTGCCAGTAGTATTCATTCAGGGGCTGAAGCTTTCTTT	CASSIHSGAEAFF
TRBV19	-	TRBJ1-5	-	TGTGCCAGTAGTACCGAAGCCCAGGGTATACAGCCCCAGCATTTT	CASSTEAQGIQPQHF
TRBV18	-	TRBJ2-7	TRBD2	TGTGCCAGCTCTCCTACTAGCGGCTACGAGCAGTACTTC	CASSPTSGYEQYF
TRBV7-9	-	TRBJ2-3	-	TGTGCCAGCAACCGGGGAGATACGCAGTATTTT	CASNRGDTQYF
TRBV4-3	-	TRBJ2-3	TRBD1	TGCGCCAGCAGCCAAGATCGCCGACAGGGGGCGGATACGCAGTATTTT	CASSQDRRQGADTQYF
TRBV6-5	-	TRBJ2-3	TRBD2	TGTGCCAGCAGACCGGGGGGGCGGGGTACGCAGTATTTT	CASRPGGRGTQYF
TRBV7-6	-	TRBJ2-3	-	TGTGCCAGCAGCTTGGGTCCAGGGCCAGATACGCAGTATTTT	CASSLGPGPDTQYF
TRBV12-3/TRBV12-4	-	TRBJ1-2	TRBD1	TGTGCCAGCAGTGGGGACAGCTATGGCTACACCTTC	CASSGDSYGYTF
TRBV9	-	TRBJ2-7	-	TGTGCCAGCAGCGAGGGGATTCAGGGTGACGAGCAGTACTTC	CASSEGIQGDEQYF
TRBV28	-	TRBJ2-7	TRBD2	TGTGCCAGCAGTTTTATCCCCAAACTAGCGGGAGGCCACGAGCAGTACTTC	CASSFIPKLAGGHEQYF
TRBV9	-	TRBJ1-1	-	TGTGCCAGCAGCGTAGGCGTGGGCTCTGAAGCTTTCTTT	CASSVGVGSEAFF
TRBV7-9	-	TRBJ1-6	-	TGTGCCAGCAGCCAGGGTTCCTATAATTCACCCCTCCACTTT	CASSQGSYNSPLHF